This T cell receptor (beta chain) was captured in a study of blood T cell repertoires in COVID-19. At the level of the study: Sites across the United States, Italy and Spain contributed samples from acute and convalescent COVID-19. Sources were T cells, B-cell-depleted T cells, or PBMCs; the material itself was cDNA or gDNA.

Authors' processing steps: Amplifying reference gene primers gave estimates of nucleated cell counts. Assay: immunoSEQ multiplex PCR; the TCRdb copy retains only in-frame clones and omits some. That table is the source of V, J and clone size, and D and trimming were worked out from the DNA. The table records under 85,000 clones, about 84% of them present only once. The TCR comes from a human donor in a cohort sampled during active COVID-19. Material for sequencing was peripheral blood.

The CDR3 nucleotides read TGTGCCAGCAGCTCTACCGGGACAGCTTATGGCTACACCTTC. It translates to CASSSTGTAYGYTF. The V gene is TRBV7-9, the J gene TRBJ1-2; 7 positions match TRBD1. Germline V gives CDR1 SEHNR, CDR2 FQNEAQ (reference sequence). CDR3 size: 14 residues. V gave up 4 bases and J gave up 5 bases; unmatched junction bases: 7.